The present TCR beta chain was sequenced within a study of early T cells in non-severe SARS-CoV-2 infection. About the research overall: Sequencing targeted bulk RNA from unsorted whole blood, leaving chains unpaired.

Molecules of cDNA were individually given unique molecular identifiers that were attached to them. Each CDR3 protein gets one entry after TCRdb re-called the 5' RACE reads with MiXCR. This sample carries about 59,000 distinct CDR3 sequences, 10% to 12% of them seen once, and the ten largest clones take about 1.7%. Germline V gene data show CDR1 as SGHTA and CDR2 as FQGNSA. V shed 2 bases, J shed 5 bases, and the junction held 8 bases outside the gene matches. This CDR3 has 15 amino acids. The receptor comes from an adult who was a healthcare worker with PCR-confirmed SARS-CoV-2 infection or an uninfected control (not recorded which). Sequenced: whole blood. V usage is TRBV7-2 and J usage is TRBJ2-7; the match to TRBD2 covers 8 bases. For the CDR3, the DNA is TGTGCCAGCAGCTTATACGGGGGGGCCGGGAACGAGCAGTACTTC. Its translation is CASSLYGGAGNEQYF.